Each of the 18 T cell receptor beta chains below was sequenced from the same sample in a study of blood T cell repertoires in COVID-19 (dated by TCRdb to between 2020 and 2021). The library relied on the immunoSEQ multiplex PCR assay. TCRdb's version of the immuneACCESS table is confined to in-frame rearrangements and falls short of the full clone set. An unresolved V gene accounts for under half of the shortfall where checked; the remainder is of unknown origin. Within this sample are about 69,000 clones, with roughly 80% of them counted one time only. About an eighth of the sample lies in the top ten. Source material: peripheral blood. These receptors all come from a man aged 50 or older with COVID-19, enrolled during active disease.

This rearrangement joins TRBV7-8 to TRBJ1-4; possible D gene TRBD1, 6 bases. Looked up from germline, CDR1 is SGHVS and CDR2 is FQNEAQ. CDR3 size: 15 residues. With 5 bases removed from V and 6 bases from J, the gap between germline ends came to 16 bases. The CDR3 protein is CASSPLRGFDEKLFF. The CDR3 bases are TGTGCCAGCAGCCCCCTCAGGGGATTTGATGAAAAACTGTTTTTT. Filled out from reference TRBV7-8 and TRBJ1-4, the complete variable domain reads GAGVSQSPRYKVAKRGQDVALRCDPISGHVSLFWYQQALGQGPEFLTYFQNEAQLDKSGLPSDRFFAERPEGSVSTLKIQRTQQEDSAVYLCASSPLRGFDEKLFFGSGTQLSVL.

The chain joins TRBV29-1 to TRBJ2-5; the match to TRBD2 covers 8 bases. The germline CDR1 and CDR2 sequences are SQVTM and ANQGSEA. V trimming: 7 bases; J trimming: 1 base; junction bases outside the gene matches: 5. The CDR3 has 13 residues. This CDR3 is CSDDGGAQETQYF. In DNA form, the CDR3 reads TGCAGCGACGACGGGGGGGCCCAAGAGACCCAGTACTTC.

This clone was counted a single time. J is TRBJ1-5 and V is TRBV5-4; D is undetermined. The V and J ends lost 4 bases and 0 bases respectively, with 5 bases between them. This CDR3 region has 13 residues. Germline V lookup: CDR1 SGHNT, CDR2 YYREEE (reference sequence). In DNA form, the CDR3 reads TGTGCCAGCAGCCGCGATAGCAATCAGCCCCAGCATTTT. Translating it yields CASSRDSNQPQHF.

The rearrangement links TRBV7-9 to TRBJ1-1, with D unresolved. The CDR3 runs to 16 residues. Germline CDR1 and CDR2: SEHNR and FQNEAQ (reference sequence). The V end lost 2 bases, the J end lost 1 base, and 14 bases lay between the germline ends. The DNA for the CDR3 is TGTGCCAGCAGCTTACCTTTACAGATTCCGAACACTGAAGCTTTCTTT. It specifies CASSLPLQIPNTEAFF.

The V and J genes are TRBV11-2 and TRBJ1-2, with D hard to call. Germline V gives CDR1 SGHAT, CDR2 FQNNGV. Trimming left V 0 bases short and J 4 bases short, with 9 bases between. The CDR3 covers 14 residues. In nucleotides, the CDR3 is TGTGCCAGCAGCTTAGAAACTCGTGCCTATGGCTACACCTTC. It yields the protein CASSLETRAYGYTF.

The chain carries TRBV9 and TRBJ2-2, with 10 bases fitting TRBD2. This CDR3 has 19 amino acids. The V and J ends lost 0 bases and 4 bases, in that order; junction bases with no gene match: 12. CDR1 is SGDLS, CDR2 YYNGEE, per germline. CDR3 DNA: TGTGCCAGCAGCGTAGCTTTCCTAGCGGGGGCCTCGGGCACCGGGGAGCTGTTTTTT. This encodes CASSVAFLAGASGTGELFF. The full variable domain, in which reference TRBV9 and TRBJ2-2 provide the parts outside the CDR3, is DSGVTQTPKHLITATGQRVTLRCSPRSGDLSVYWYQQSLDQGLQFLIQYYNGEERAKGNILERFSAQQFPDLHSELNLSSLELGDSALYFCASSVAFLAGASGTGELFFGEGSRLTVL.

This chain joins TRBV2 and TRBJ2-5; D is possibly TRBD2 (5 bases). V lost 4 bases to trimming and J lost 13 bases, with 16 bases between them. CDR3 size: 12 residues. Per germline, CDR1 SNHLY and CDR2 FYNNEI. CDR3 sequence: CASSVEERLRYF. The CDR3 coding sequence is TGTGCCAGCAGTGTAGAAGAGCGACTACGGTACTTC.

The chain couples TRBV30 to TRBJ2-2; D might be TRBD1 (6 bases). The CDR3 is 12 residues long. CDR1 GTSNPN and CDR2 SVGIG come from the germline V gene (reference sequence). V lost 2 bases to trimming and J lost 6 bases, with 7 bases between them. Here the CDR3 DNA reads TGTGCCTGGAGTCCAGGGGCCGGGGAGCTGTTTTTT. As protein: CAWSPGAGELFF. Full variable domain (remainder filled in from reference TRBV30 and TRBJ2-2): SQTIHQWPATLVQPVGSPLSLECTVEGTSNPNLYWYRQAAGRGLQLLFYSVGIGQISSEVPQNLSASRPQDRQFILSSKKLLLSDSGFYLCAWSPGAGELFFGEGSRLTVL.

This clone appeared once. The J gene is TRBJ2-2, the V gene TRBV18, with D unclear. CDR1 is KGHSH, CDR2 LQKENI, per germline. CDR3 length: 15 residues. Deletions cut 0 bases from V and 2 bases from J, with 7 bases between. The CDR3 region is CASSPPSVNTGELFF. CDR3 coding DNA: TGTGCCAGCTCACCACCGTCGGTAAACACCGGGGAGCTGTTTTTT. The full variable domain, rest sourced from reference TRBV18 and TRBJ2-2, is NAGVMQNPRHLVRRRGQEARLRCSPMKGHSHVYWYRQLPEEGLKFMVYLQKENIIDESGMPKERFSAEFPKEGPSILRIQQVVRGDSAAYFCASSPPSVNTGELFFGEGSRLTVL.

The chain joins TRBV3-1 (or the pseudogene TRBV3-2) to TRBJ1-2, with a possible D match to TRBD1 (5 bases). Germline V gene data show CDR1 as LGHDT and CDR2 as YNNKEL (reference sequence). V gave up 4 bases and J gave up 4 bases, with 13 bases separating them. The CDR3 has 14 residues. CDR3 DNA sequence: TGTGCCAGCAGCCTGACCCGGGGGTCCTATGGCTACACCTTC. Translated: CASSLTRGSYGYTF.

The chain has TRBV5-1 and TRBJ2-1, with D tentatively TRBD1 (6 bases). CDR1 is SGHRS, CDR2 YFSETQ, per germline. The CDR3 length is 13 residues. The V end was cut by 1 base, the J end by 6 bases, with 8 bases between. Written as DNA, the CDR3 is TGCGCCAGCAGCTTGAACAGGGTCAATGAGCAGTTCTTC. Protein: CASSLNRVNEQFF.

The chain employs TRBV25-1 and TRBJ1-1; D unresolved. This CDR3 contains 13 residues. CDR1 is MGHDK, CDR2 SYGVNS, per germline. Deletions cut 1 base from V and 5 bases from J, with 8 bases between. This chain's CDR3 is CASSEFGGTEAFF. The CDR3 nucleotides read TGTGCCAGCAGTGAATTTGGAGGGACTGAAGCTTTCTTT.

This clone was detected a few times. V is TRBV7-2 and J is TRBJ1-2; 8 positions agree with TRBD1. The germline V gene encodes CDR1 SGHTA and CDR2 FQGNSA. The ends lost 4 bases at V and 5 bases at J; junction bases unmatched: 3. The CDR3 totals 13 residues. The CDR3 region is CASSSGQGYGYTF. For the CDR3, the DNA is TGTGCCAGCAGCTCTGGACAGGGATATGGCTACACCTTC.

The chain joins TRBV5-5 to TRBJ2-4; the D is unclear. V lost 2 bases to trimming and J lost 7 bases, with 10 bases between them. Germline CDR1 SGHKS, CDR2 YYEKEE (reference sequence). The CDR3 totals 13 residues. The CDR3 DNA reads as TGTGCCAGCAGCTTTTCCAGTCAGAACATTCAGTACTTC. Encoded protein: CASSFSSQNIQYF.

The V call is TRBV19, the J call TRBJ2-3; 10 positions match TRBD2. Germline V gene sequence: CDR1 LNHDA, CDR2 SQIVND (reference sequence). V dropped 4 bases and J dropped 0; count of bases not matched to a gene: 7. CDR3 length: 17 amino acids. The CDR3 here is CASSRLAGVSSTDTQYF. The CDR3 DNA follows: TGTGCCAGTAGTAGGCTAGCGGGGGTTTCTAGCACAGATACGCAGTATTTT.

This clone was seen only a few times. Other DNA sequences in this specimen translate into the identical CDR3. The rearrangement links TRBV7-2 to TRBJ1-1, with D unresolved. The CDR3 spans 13 residues. Germline V gene sequence: CDR1 SGHTA, CDR2 FQGNSA. The germline V and J ends were trimmed by 1 base and 1 base, with 4 bases remaining between them. CDR3 DNA sequence: TGTGCCAGCAGCTTAGGACAGAACACTGAAGCTTTCTTT. Translation: CASSLGQNTEAFF.

This clone was detected a few times. The CDR3 DNA is TGTGCCAGCAGCTTAGTTTCTCGTCAGTCGATGAACACTGAAGCTTTCTTT. Encoded protein: CASSLVSRQSMNTEAFF. The chain uses TRBV7-9 and TRBJ1-1; no firm D call. Trimming removed 1 base at V and 0 bases at J, with 15 bases between. The CDR3 loop spans 17 amino acids. Germline V CDR1 and CDR2: SEHNR, FQNEAQ (reference sequence).

The CDR3 DNA reads TGTGCCAGTAGCCGGGACAGGGGTTACGAGCAGTACTTC. This gives the protein CASSRDRGYEQYF. This sequence joins TRBV19 and TRBJ2-7, with 10 bases aligning to TRBD1. V lost 6 bases, J lost 4 bases, and 3 bases stayed unmatched. The germline gives CDR1 LNHDA, CDR2 SQIVND (reference sequence). This CDR3 region has 13 residues. The full variable domain, with the rest looked up from reference TRBV19 and TRBJ2-7, is DGGITQSPKYLFRKEGQNVTLSCEQNLNHDAMYWYRQDPGQGLRLIYYSQIVNDFQKGDIAEGYSVSREKKESFPLTVTSAQKNPTAFYLCASSRDRGYEQYFGPGTRLTVT.